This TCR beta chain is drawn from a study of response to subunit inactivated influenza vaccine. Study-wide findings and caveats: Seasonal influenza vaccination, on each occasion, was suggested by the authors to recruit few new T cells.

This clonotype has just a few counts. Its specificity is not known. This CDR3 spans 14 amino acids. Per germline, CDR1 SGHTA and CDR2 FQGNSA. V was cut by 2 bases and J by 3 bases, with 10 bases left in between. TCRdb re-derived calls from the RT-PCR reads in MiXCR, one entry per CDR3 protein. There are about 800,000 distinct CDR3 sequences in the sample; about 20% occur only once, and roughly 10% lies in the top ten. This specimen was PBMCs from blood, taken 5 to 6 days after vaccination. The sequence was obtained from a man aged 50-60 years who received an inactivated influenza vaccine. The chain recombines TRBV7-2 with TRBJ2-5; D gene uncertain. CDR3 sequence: CASSLNAGEETQYF. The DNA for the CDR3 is TGTGCCAGCAGCTTAAACGCAGGAGAAGAGACCCAGTACTTC.